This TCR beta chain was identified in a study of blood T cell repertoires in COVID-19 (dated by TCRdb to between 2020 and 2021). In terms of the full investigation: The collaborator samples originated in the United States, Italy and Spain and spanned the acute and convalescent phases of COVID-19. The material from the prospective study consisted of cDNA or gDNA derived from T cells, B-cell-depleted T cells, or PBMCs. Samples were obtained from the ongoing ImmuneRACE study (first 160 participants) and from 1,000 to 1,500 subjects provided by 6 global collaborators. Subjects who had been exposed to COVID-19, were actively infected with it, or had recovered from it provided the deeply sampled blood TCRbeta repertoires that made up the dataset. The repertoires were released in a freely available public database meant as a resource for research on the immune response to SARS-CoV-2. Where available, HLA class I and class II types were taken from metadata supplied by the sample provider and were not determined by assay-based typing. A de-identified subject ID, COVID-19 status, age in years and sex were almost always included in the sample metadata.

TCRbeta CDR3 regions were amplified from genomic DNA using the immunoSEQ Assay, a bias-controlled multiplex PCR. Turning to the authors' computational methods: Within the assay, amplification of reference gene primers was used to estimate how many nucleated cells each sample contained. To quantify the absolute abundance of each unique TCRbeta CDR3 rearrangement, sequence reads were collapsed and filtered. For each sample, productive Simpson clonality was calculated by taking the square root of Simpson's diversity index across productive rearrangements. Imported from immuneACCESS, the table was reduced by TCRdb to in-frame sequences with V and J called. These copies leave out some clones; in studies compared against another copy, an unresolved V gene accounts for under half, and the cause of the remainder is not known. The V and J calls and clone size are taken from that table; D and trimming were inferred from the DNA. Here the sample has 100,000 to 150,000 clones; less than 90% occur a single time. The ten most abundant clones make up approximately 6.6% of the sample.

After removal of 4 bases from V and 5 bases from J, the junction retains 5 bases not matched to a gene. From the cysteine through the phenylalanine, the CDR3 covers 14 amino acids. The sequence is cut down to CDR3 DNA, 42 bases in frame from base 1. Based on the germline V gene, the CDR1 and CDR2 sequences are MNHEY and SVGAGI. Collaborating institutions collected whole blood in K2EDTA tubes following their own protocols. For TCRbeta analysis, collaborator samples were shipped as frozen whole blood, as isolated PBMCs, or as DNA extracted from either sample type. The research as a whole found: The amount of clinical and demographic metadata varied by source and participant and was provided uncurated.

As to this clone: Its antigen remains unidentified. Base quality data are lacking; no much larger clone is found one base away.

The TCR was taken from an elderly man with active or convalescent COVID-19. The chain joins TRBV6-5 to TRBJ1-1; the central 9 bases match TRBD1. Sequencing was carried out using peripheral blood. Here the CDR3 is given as CASSWDREATEAFF. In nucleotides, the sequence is TGTGCCAGCAGTTGGGACAGGGAGGCGACTGAAGCTTTCTTT.